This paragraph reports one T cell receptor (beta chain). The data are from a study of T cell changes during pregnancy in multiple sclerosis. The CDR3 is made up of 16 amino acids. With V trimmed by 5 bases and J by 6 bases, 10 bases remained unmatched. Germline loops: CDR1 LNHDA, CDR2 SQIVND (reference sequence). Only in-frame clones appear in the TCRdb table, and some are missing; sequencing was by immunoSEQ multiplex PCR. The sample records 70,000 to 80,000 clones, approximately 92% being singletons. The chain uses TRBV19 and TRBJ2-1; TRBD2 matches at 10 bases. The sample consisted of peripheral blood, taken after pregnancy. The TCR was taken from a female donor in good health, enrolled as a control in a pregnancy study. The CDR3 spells CASSPSAGGPANEQFF. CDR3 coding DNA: TGTGCCAGTAGTCCCTCAGCGGGGGGGCCGGCCAATGAGCAGTTCTTC. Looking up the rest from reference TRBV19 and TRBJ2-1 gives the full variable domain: DGGITQSPKYLFRKEGQNVTLSCEQNLNHDAMYWYRQDPGQGLRLIYYSQIVNDFQKGDIAEGYSVSREKKESFPLTVTSAQKNPTAFYLCASSPSAGGPANEQFFGPGTRLTVL.